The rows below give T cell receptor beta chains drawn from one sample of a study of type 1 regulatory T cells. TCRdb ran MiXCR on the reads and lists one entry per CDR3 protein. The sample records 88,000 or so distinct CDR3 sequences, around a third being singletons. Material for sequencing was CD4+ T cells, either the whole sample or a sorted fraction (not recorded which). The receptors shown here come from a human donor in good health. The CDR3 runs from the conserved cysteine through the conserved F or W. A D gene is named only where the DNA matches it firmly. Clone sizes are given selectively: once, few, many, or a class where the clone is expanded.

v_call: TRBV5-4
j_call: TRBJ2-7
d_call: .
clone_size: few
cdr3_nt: TGTGCCAGCAGCTTTAGGGGGTTGGAGCAGTACTTC
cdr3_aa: CASSFRGLEQYF

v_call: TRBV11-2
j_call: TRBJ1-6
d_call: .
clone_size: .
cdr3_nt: TGTGCCAGCAGCTTAGATCGGATTGATTCACCCCTCCACTTT
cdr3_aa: CASSLDRIDSPLHF

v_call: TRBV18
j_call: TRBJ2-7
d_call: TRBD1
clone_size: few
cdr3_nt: TGTGCCAGCTCACCCGGGACAGGGGGCATAGGCGAGCAGTACTTC
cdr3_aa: CASSPGTGGIGEQYF

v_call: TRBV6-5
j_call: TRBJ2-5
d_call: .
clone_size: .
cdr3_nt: TGTGCCAGCAGTTACTCGAGCAGGGATGAGACCCAGTACTTC
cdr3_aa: CASSYSSRDETQYF

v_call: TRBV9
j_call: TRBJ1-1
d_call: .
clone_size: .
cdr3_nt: TGTGCCAGCAGCCAAACAGGACAGACGTCTGAAGCTTTCTTT
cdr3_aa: CASSQTGQTSEAFF

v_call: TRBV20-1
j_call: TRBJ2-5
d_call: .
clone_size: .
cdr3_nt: TGCAGTGCTAGAGATTTGGCAAATAGTAGGGAGACCCAGTACTTC
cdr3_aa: CSARDLANSRETQYF

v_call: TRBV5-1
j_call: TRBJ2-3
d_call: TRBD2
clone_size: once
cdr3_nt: TGCGCCAGCAGCTTGTATTGGACTAGCGGGGCTAGCACAGATACGCAGTATTTT
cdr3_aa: CASSLYWTSGASTDTQYF

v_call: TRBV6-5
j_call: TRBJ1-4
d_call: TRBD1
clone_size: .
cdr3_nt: TGTGCCAGCAGTTACCACAGGGGTCTAGACGAAAAACTGTTTTTT
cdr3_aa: CASSYHRGLDEKLFF

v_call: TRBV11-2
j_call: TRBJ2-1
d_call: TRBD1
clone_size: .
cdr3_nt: TGTGCCAGCAGCCTGGACAGGGGCACCTACAATGAGCAGTTCTTC
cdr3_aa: CASSLDRGTYNEQFF

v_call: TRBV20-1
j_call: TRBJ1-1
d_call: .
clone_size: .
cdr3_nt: TGCAGTGCTAGAGGTGATGGAAGCGCCGGCACTGAAGCTTTCTTT
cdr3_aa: CSARGDGSAGTEAFF

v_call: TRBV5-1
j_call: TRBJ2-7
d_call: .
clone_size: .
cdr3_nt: TGCGCCAGCAGGGAATCGAGCACGGACTACGAGCAGTACTTC
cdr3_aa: CASRESSTDYEQYF

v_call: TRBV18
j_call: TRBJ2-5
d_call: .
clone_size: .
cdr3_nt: TGTGCCAGCTCACCAGATAGGGGGGACCAAGAGACCCAGTACTTC
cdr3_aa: CASSPDRGDQETQYF

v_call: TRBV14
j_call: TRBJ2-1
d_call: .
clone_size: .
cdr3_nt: TGTGCCAGCAGCCAAGCGGTCTCCTACAATGAGCAGTTCTTC
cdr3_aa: CASSQAVSYNEQFF

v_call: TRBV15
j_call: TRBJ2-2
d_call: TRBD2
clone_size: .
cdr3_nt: TGTGCCACCAGCAGTAACCTAGCGGGAGCCCCCGGGGAGCTGTTTTTT
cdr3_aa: CATSSNLAGAPGELFF

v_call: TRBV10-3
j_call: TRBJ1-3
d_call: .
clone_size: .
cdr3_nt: TGTGCCATCAAAGCTCCCGGAAACACCATATATTTT
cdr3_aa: CAIKAPGNTIYF

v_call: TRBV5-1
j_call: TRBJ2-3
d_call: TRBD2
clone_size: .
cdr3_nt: TGCGCCAGCAGCGTCGCACTAGCGGGAGGGCCGACAGATACGCAGTATTTT
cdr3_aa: CASSVALAGGPTDTQYF

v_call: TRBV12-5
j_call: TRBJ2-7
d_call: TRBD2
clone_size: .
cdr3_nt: TGTGCTAGTGGTCCGCCCTCGGGGCGGGAGGACTCCTACGAGCAGTACTTC
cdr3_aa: CASGPPSGREDSYEQYF

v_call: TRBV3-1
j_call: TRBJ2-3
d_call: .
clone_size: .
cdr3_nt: TGTGCCAGCAGCCTTAAGTCGGATACGCAGTATTTT
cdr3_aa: CASSLKSDTQYF

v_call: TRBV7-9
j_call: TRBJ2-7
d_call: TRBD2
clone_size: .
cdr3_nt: TGTGCCAGCAGCTTAGCTAGCGGGGGGTTTGGCGAGCAGTACTTC
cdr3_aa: CASSLASGGFGEQYF

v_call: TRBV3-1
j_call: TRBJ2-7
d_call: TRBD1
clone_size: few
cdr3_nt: TGTGCCAGTCAGGGGGCGAGGGAGCAGTACTTC
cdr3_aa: CASQGAREQYF

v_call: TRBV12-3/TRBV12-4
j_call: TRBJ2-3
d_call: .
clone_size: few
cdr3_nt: TGTGCCACCCGTTTTGCGGTTCGGACAGATACGCAGTATTTT
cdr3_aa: CATRFAVRTDTQYF

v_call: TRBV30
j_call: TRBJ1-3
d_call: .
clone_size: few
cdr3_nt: TGTGCCTGGAGTCCGGCAGGACCGAGCTCTGGAAACACCATATATTTT
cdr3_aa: CAWSPAGPSSGNTIYF

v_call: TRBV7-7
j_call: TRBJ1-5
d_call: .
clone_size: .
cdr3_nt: TGTGCCAGCAGCCCCCGAGGGAGAGTGGCGCCCCAGCATTTT
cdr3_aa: CASSPRGRVAPQHF

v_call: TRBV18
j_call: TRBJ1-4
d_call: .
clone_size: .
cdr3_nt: TGTGCCAGCTCGCAACAGGGAAATGAAAAACTGTTTTTT
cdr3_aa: CASSQQGNEKLFF

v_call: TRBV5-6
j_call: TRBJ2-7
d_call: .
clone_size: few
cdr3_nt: TGTGCCAGCAGCCAACCTCCCCTCTTCTACGAGCAGTACTTC
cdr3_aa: CASSQPPLFYEQYF

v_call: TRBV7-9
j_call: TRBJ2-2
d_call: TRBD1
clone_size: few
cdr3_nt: TGTGCCAGCAGTTTGGACAGGGTTTATGCCGGGGAGCTGTTTTTT
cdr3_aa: CASSLDRVYAGELFF

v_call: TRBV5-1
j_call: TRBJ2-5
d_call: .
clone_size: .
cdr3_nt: TGCGCCAGCAGCTTTGCCGAGACCCAGTACTTC
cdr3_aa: CASSFAETQYF

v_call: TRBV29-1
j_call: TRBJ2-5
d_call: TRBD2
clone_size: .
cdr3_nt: TGCAGCGTTCGATTAGCGGGAGGCAGCCGAGGGTTTCGGACCCAGTACTTC
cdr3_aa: CSVRLAGGSRGFRTQYF

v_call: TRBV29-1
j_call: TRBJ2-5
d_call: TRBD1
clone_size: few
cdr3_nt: TGCAGCGTTGTCCTTTCGGACAGGCAAGAGACCCAGTACTTC
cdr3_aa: CSVVLSDRQETQYF

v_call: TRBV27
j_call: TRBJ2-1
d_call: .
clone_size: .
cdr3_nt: TGTGCCAGCAGTAAGATGGGGAGTGGGCAGTTCTTC
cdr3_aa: CASSKMGSGQFF

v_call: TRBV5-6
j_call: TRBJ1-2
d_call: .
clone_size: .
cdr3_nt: TGTGCCAGCCGCACGTTCGGGCTAAGTGATGGCTACACCTTC
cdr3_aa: CASRTFGLSDGYTF

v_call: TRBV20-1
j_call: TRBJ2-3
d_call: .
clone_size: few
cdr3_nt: TGCAGTGCTAGAGACAGCCGTCGGGATACGCAGTATTTT
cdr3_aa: CSARDSRRDTQYF

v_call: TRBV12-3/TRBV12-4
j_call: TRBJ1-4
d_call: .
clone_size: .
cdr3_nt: TGTGCCAGCAGTTTCCGGGACATTGAAAAACTGTTTTTT
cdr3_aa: CASSFRDIEKLFF

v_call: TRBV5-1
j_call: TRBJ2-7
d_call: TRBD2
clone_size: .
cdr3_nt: TGCGCCAGCAGCTTGGTCAGGACTAGCGGGTACGAGCAGTACTTC
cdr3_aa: CASSLVRTSGYEQYF

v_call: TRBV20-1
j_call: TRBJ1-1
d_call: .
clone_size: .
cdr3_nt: TGCAGTGCTAGACCGTTTGGGGCAGGGTTTACTGAAGCTTTCTTT
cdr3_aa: CSARPFGAGFTEAFF

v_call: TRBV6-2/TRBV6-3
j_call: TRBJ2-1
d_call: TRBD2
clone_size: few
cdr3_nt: TGTGCCAGCACCTACTCGACTAGCGAGCGTTATGAGCAGTTCTTC
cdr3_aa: CASTYSTSERYEQFF

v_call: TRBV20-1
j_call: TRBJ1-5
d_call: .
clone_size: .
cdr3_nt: TGCAGTGCTTATCCGGGATTTCGTGATCAGCCCCAGCATTTT
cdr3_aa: CSAYPGFRDQPQHF

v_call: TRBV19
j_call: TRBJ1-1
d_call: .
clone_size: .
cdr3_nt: TGTGCCAGTAGTATGGGGAAGGCTTCTATAACTTTCTTT
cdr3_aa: CASSMGKASITFF

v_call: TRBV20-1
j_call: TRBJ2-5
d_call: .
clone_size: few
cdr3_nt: TGCAGTGCTAGAGATGTCGGCAGACCGGAAGAGACCCAGTACTTC
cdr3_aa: CSARDVGRPEETQYF

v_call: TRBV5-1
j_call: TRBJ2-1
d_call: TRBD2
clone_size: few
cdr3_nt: TGCGCCAGCAGCTTGGGACTAGCGGGGGGCTCCTACAATGAGCAGTTCTTC
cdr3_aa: CASSLGLAGGSYNEQFF

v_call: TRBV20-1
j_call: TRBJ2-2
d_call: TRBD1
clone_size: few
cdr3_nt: TGCAGTGCCGGGGGACAGGGGCACACCGGGGAGCTGTTTTTT
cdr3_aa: CSAGGQGHTGELFF

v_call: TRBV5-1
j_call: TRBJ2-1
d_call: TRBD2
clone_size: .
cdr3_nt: TGCGCCAGCAGCCAGGGACTAGCGGGAGGCAATGAGCAGTTCTTC
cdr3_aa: CASSQGLAGGNEQFF

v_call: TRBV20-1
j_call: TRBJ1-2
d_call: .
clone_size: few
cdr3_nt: TGCAGTGCTCCCCTCACCAGTAATAGATATGGCTACACCTTC
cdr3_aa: CSAPLTSNRYGYTF

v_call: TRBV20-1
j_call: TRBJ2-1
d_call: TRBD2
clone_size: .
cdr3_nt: TGCAGTGCTAGCCCTAGCGGACCTTTCAATGAGCAGTTCTTC
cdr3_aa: CSASPSGPFNEQFF

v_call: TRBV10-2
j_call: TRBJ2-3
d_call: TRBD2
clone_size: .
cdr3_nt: TGCGCCAGCACCTTGACTAGCGGAGCAGATACGCAGTATTTT
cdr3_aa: CASTLTSGADTQYF

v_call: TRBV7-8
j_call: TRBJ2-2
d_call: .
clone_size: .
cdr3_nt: TGTGCCAGCAGCTTAAACAGAAACACCGGGGAGCTGTTTTTT
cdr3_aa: CASSLNRNTGELFF

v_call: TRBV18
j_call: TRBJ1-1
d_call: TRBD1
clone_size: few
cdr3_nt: TGTGCCAGCTCGTCAGACAGGGATTACACTGAAGCTTTCTTT
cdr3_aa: CASSSDRDYTEAFF

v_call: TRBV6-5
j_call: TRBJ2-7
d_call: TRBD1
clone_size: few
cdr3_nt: TGTGCCAGCAGTTACAAGCAGGGTCAAGTAACAGGGGAGTACTTC
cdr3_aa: CASSYKQGQVTGEYF

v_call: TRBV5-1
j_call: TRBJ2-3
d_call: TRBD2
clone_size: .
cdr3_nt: TGCGCCAGCATGACTAGCGGGACCGCCGGCACAGATACGCAGTATTTT
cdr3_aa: CASMTSGTAGTDTQYF